This T cell receptor beta chain emerged from a study of early T cells in non-severe SARS-CoV-2 infection. Per germline, CDR1 DFQATT and CDR2 SNEGSKA (reference sequence). Trimming cost V 3 bases and J 8 bases; bases outside gene matches: 11. This CDR3 comprises 16 residues. From the 5' RACE reads, TCRdb called clonotypes with MiXCR, one entry per CDR3 protein. The sample consists of under 60,000 distinct CDR3 sequences, around 6% of them appearing once. The sample was whole blood. The chain employs TRBV20-1 and TRBJ2-1; 12 nucleotides align to TRBD1. The sequence was obtained from an adult who was a healthcare worker with PCR-confirmed SARS-CoV-2 infection or an uninfected control (not recorded which). In DNA, the CDR3 is TGCAGTGCTAGGGATCACCGGGACAGGGGGCTTTATGAGCAGTTCTTC. Protein: CSARDHRDRGLYEQFF.